One and the same sample provided the 2 T cell receptor beta chains below, sequenced in a study of blood T cells in healthy people across ages. Combining a sample-barcoded 5' primer with a J-beta primer mix, a second PCR ran for roughly 7 to 12 cycles. TCRdb re-analysed the 5' RACE reads in MiXCR, keeping a single row per CDR3 protein. The profile covers more than 750,000 distinct CDR3 sequences, with just under 30% appearing a single time and 10% to 13% taken by the ten largest. The same data also contributed to another study, on T cells of mothers and their children.

Sequenced material: blood. Receptors originate from a woman in her thirties or forties in good health.

The sample holds a few counts of this clonotype. This chain uses TRBV7-3 with TRBJ2-5, with TRBD1 matching over 8 bases. After removal of 3 bases from V and 2 bases from J, the junction contained 5 bases not matched to a gene. Germline-derived CDR1 and CDR2 are SGHTA and FQGTGA. The CDR3 covers 15 residues. DNA of the CDR3: TGTGCCAGCAGCTTTGCAGGGGGCGGTCAAGAGACCCAGTACTTC. Encoded protein: CASSFAGGGQETQYF.

Points on this clonotype: At one end, the junction sequence differs from germline, possibly due to a read error. V gene TRBV4-1 combines with J gene TRBJ1-5; 10 nucleotides line up with TRBD1. The CDR3 spans 17 residues. Germline CDR1 is MGHRA and CDR2 is YSYEKL. As DNA, the CDR3 is TGCGCCAGCAGCCCTGGGACAGGGGCTTATAGCAATCAGCCCCAGCGTTTT. It encodes CASSPGTGAYSNQPQRF.